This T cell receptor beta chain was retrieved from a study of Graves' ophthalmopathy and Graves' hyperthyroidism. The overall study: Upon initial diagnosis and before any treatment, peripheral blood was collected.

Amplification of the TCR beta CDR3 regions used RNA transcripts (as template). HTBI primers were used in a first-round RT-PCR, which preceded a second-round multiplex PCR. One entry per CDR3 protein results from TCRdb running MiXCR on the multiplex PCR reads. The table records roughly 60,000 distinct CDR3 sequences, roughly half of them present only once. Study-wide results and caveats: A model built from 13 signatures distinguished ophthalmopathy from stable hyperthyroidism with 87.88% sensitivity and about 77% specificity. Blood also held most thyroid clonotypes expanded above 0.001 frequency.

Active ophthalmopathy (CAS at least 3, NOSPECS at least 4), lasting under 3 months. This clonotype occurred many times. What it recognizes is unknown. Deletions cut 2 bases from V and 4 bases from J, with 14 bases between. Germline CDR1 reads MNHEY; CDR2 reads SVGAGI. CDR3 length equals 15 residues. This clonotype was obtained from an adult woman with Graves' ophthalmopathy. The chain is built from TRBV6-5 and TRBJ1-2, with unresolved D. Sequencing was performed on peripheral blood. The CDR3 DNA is TGTGCCAGCAGTTACGACGGCACCGGCTTCTATGGCTACACCTTC. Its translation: CASSYDGTGFYGYTF.